Listed here are 19 T cell receptor beta chains from one sample, sequenced in a study of blood T cells in healthy people across ages. For the second PCR, which ran for roughly 7 to 11 cycles, a sample-barcoded 5' primer and a J-beta primer mix were used. TCRdb recomputed calls from the 5' RACE reads with MiXCR, one row per CDR3 protein. The table records 1.5 million to 2 million distinct CDR3 sequences, roughly 52% of them present only once. Sequencing was carried out using blood. The receptors were gathered from a middle-aged woman in good health.

The J gene is TRBJ1-2, the V gene TRBV9; D perhaps matches TRBD1 (6 bases). The CDR3 loop spans 15 amino acids. Trimming shortened V by 4 bases and J by 2 bases, and 15 bases separated the two germline ends. The germline V gene has CDR1 SGDLS and CDR2 YYNGEE. The CDR3 spells CASSPGQRRNYGYTF. In DNA form, the CDR3 reads TGTGCCAGCAGCCCCGGACAGCGAAGAAACTATGGCTACACCTTC.

The chain carries TRBV20-1 and TRBJ2-4; 9 positions agree with TRBD1. This CDR3 region has 15 residues. The V segment lost 6 bases and the J segment 1 base; nucleotides outside the gene matches: 7. Germline values: CDR1 DFQATT, CDR2 SNEGSKA (reference sequence). The CDR3 is CSATGGGEAKNIQYF. As DNA, the CDR3 is TGCAGTGCCACAGGGGGCGGGGAGGCCAAAAACATTCAGTACTTC.

This chain joins TRBV7-2 and TRBJ1-2; D not certain. Per germline, CDR1 SGHTA and CDR2 FQGNSA. Trimming stripped 1 base from V and 6 bases from J, with 9 bases between. This CDR3 comprises 13 residues. The CDR3 DNA reads TGTGCCAGCAGCTTAGAGATCATCAATGGCTACACCTTC. Encoded protein: CASSLEIINGYTF. The full variable domain, rest sourced from reference TRBV7-2 and TRBJ1-2, is GAGVSQSPSNKVTEKGKDVELRCDPISGHTALYWYRQSLGQGLEFLIYFQGNSAPDKSGLPSDRFSAERTGGSVSTLTIQRTQQEDSAVYLCASSLEIINGYTFGSGTRLTVV.

This chain links TRBV6-6 with TRBJ1-1, with 9 bases lining up with TRBD1. The J segment lost 7 bases and the V segment lost 7 bases, leaving 4 bases of the junction unmatched. From germline, CDR1 is MNHNY and CDR2 SVGAGI (reference sequence). This CDR3 spans 12 amino acids. Here the CDR3 reads CASTDRGYEAFF. The DNA of the CDR3 is TGTGCCAGCACCGACAGGGGGTATGAAGCTTTCTTT.

The V call is TRBV2, the J call TRBJ2-1; 13 bases match TRBD2. J lost 4 bases, V lost 8 bases, and 8 bases had no gene match. The CDR3 covers 16 residues. The germline CDR1 and CDR2 sequences are SNHLY and FYNNEI. The CDR3 region is CASPAGTSGAYNEQFF. CDR3 in DNA: TGTGCCAGCCCCGCTGGGACTAGCGGGGCTTACAATGAGCAGTTCTTC.

This chain uses TRBV7-9 with TRBJ2-5, with 7 bases lining up with TRBD1. The trim removed 3 bases at V and 5 bases at J, leaving 12 bases unmatched. The germline V gene has CDR1 SEHNR and CDR2 FQNEAQ (reference sequence). This CDR3 region has 16 residues. CDR3 DNA: TGTGCCAGCAGCTTTAACAGGGGTGAGATGTGGGAGACCCAGTACTTC. Protein sequence: CASSFNRGEMWETQYF.

The chain recombines TRBV7-8 with TRBJ1-6; 8 bases are shared with TRBD1. V dropped 3 bases and J dropped 10; count of bases not matched to a gene: 2. This CDR3 region has 13 residues. Germline V gene lookup returns CDR1 SGHVS and CDR2 FQNEAQ. The CDR3 here is CASSFTGGSPLHF. Written as DNA, the CDR3 is TGTGCCAGCAGCTTCACAGGGGGGTCACCCCTCCACTTT. The full variable domain, rest sourced from reference TRBV7-8 and TRBJ1-6, is GAGVSQSPRYKVAKRGQDVALRCDPISGHVSLFWYQQALGQGPEFLTYFQNEAQLDKSGLPSDRFFAERPEGSVSTLKIQRTQQEDSAVYLCASSFTGGSPLHFGNGTRLTVT.

The gene calls are TRBV20-1 and TRBJ2-5; tentatively, D is TRBD1 (6 bases). The J call could be wrong; TRBJ2-7 is a better fit for the DNA end. The CDR3 runs to 14 residues. Germline V gene sequence: CDR1 DFQATT, CDR2 SNEGSKA (reference sequence). This CDR3 reads CSASRGRTPYEQYF. The CDR3 nucleotides are TGCAGTGCCAGCAGGGGACGCACTCCCTACGAGCAGTACTTC.

This clonotype was detected ten times or more. The chain employs TRBV6-6 and TRBJ2-5; a weak D match, TRBD1 (6 bases). The CDR3 runs 15 residues. With 0 bases removed from V and 9 bases from J, the gap between germline ends came to 17 bases. Germline CDR1 MNHNY, CDR2 SVGAGI (reference sequence). CDR3 sequence: CASSYSEGGSTSQYF. CDR3 DNA sequence: TGTGCCAGCAGTTACTCTGAAGGGGGAAGTACGTCCCAGTACTTC.

The CDR3 region has the DNA TGTGCCAGCAGTTACTCTGCGGAGTCCACCTACGAGCAGTACTTC. This encodes CASSYSAESTYEQYF. V usage is TRBV6-2 or TRBV6-3 and J usage is TRBJ2-4; no firm D call. Judging by the DNA end, TRBJ2-7 fits better; the J call may be wrong. The CDR3 spans 15 residues. Germline lookup yields CDR1 MNHEY and CDR2 SVGEGT.

This clonotype appeared many times. J is TRBJ2-5 and V is TRBV6-6; maybe TRBD2 (6 bases). The CDR3 is made up of 13 amino acids. Per the germline V gene, CDR1 is MNHNY and CDR2 is SVGAGI (reference sequence). V was cut by 2 bases and J by 5 bases, with 9 bases left in between. The CDR3 is CASSYRAGETQYF. CDR3 nucleotide sequence: TGTGCCAGCAGTTACAGGGCGGGGGAGACCCAGTACTTC.

The CDR3 spells CASSFLGRGGTETQYF. The CDR3 nucleotides read TGTGCCAGCAGCTTCCTGGGGCGGGGGGGCACAGAGACCCAGTACTTC. The chain employs TRBV7-2 and TRBJ2-5; 9 bases match TRBD2. The ends lost 3 bases at V and 4 bases at J; junction bases unmatched: 9. Looked up from germline, CDR1 is SGHTA and CDR2 is FQGNSA. This CDR3 has 16 residues.

The genes are TRBV20-1 and TRBJ2-7; D may be TRBD1 (6 bases). This CDR3 has 15 residues. Germline values: CDR1 DFQATT, CDR2 SNEGSKA (reference sequence). The CDR3 sequence: CSLPKPTGHLGEQYF. The CDR3 nucleotides read TGCAGCCTCCCAAAACCCACAGGGCATTTGGGGGAGCAGTACTTC.

V usage is TRBV20-1 and J usage is TRBJ1-2, with D possibly being TRBD1 (5 bases). V lost 5 bases and J lost 5, with 18 bases in between. The CDR3 extends over 14 amino acids. Germline-derived CDR1 and CDR2 are DFQATT and SNEGSKA (reference sequence). CDR3 coding DNA: TGCAGTGCTGCCGAGGTCGGGGGAGGGTATGGCTACACCTTC. Amino acid sequence: CSAAEVGGGYGYTF.

This clonotype was seen a few times. The V call is TRBV5-1, the J call TRBJ2-7, with 9 bases aligning to TRBD1. The V gene's germline CDR1 is SGHRS and CDR2 YFSETQ. Losses at the gene ends were 3 bases for V and 2 bases for J; bases not matched to a gene: 9. CDR3 length: 16 amino acids. DNA of the CDR3: TGCGCCAGCAGCTCTGTTGCCGGGACAGGGACCTACGAGCAGTACTTC. It translates to CASSSVAGTGTYEQYF.

The chain joins TRBV6-5 to TRBJ1-1, with D unresolved. The CDR3 has 14 amino acids. V gave up 2 bases and J gave up 4 bases, with 11 bases separating them. Germline CDR1 and CDR2: MNHEY and SVGAGI. DNA of the CDR3: TGTGCCAGCAGTTACGGAACCGGTACCACTGAAGCTTTCTTT. Translation gives CASSYGTGTTEAFF.

This clonotype occurred once. Its ends do not fully match the called genes, so a read error is possible. This sequence joins TRBV7-9 and TRBJ2-5, with 11 bases fitting TRBD2. The CDR3 is 15 residues long. The germline CDR1 and CDR2 sequences are SEHNR and FQNEAQ (reference sequence). CDR3 DNA sequence: TGTGCCAGCAGCACGGGACTAGCGGTGCAAGGGACCCAGTACTTC. Its translation: CASSTGLAVQGTQYF. Based on the CDR3 plus reference TRBV7-9 and TRBJ2-5, the full variable domain is DTGVSQNPRHKITKRGQNVTFRCDPISEHNRLYWYRQTLGQGPEFLTYFQNEAQLEKSRLLSDRFSAERPKGSFSTLEIQRTEQGDSAMYLCASSTGLAVQGTQYFGPGTRLLVL.

This clonotype was observed a few times. The V call is TRBV15, the J call TRBJ2-7; 8 bases line up with TRBD1. The V segment lost 1 base and the J segment 5 bases; nucleotides outside the gene matches: 1. The CDR3 runs to 13 residues. Per germline, CDR1 LNHNV and CDR2 YYDKDF (reference sequence). CDR3 coding DNA: TGTGCCACCAGCAGAGGGACAGGGAACGAGCAGTACTTC. Its translation is CATSRGTGNEQYF.

With respect to this clonotype: The conserved closing phenylalanine or tryptophan is absent in this CDR3, likely reflecting a read error. The V call is TRBV12-3 or TRBV12-4, the J call TRBJ2-1; TRBD2 matches at 9 bases. There are 15 residues in the CDR3. V trimming: 7 bases; J trimming: 9 bases; junction bases outside the gene matches: 13. The CDR3 nucleotides are TGTGCCAGCACCTCCGGCGGGGGGGCCTTGTCTGAGCAGTTCCTC. This codes for CASTSGGGALSEQFL.